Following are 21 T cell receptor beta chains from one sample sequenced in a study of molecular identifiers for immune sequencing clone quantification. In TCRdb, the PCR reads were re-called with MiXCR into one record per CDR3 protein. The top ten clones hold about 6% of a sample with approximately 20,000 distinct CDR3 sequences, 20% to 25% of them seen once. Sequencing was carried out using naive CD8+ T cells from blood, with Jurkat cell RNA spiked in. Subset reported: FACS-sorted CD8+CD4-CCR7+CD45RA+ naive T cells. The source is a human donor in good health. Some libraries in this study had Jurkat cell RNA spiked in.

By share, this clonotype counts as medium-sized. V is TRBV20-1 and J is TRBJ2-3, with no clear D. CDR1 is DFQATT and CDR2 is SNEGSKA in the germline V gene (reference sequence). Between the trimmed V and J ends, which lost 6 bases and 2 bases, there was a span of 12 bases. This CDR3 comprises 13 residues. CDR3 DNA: TGCAGTGCCCCCTGGCAGGACACAGATACGCAGTATTTT. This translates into CSAPWQDTDTQYF.

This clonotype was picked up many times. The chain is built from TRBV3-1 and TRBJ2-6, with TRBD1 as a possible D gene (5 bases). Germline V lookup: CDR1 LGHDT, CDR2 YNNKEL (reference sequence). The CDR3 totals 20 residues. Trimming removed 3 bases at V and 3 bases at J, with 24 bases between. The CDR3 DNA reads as TGTGCCAGCAGCCAGGACACAACTATGAGGCCTATATTTGGGGCCAACGTCCTGACTTTC. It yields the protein CASSQDTTMRPIFGANVLTF.

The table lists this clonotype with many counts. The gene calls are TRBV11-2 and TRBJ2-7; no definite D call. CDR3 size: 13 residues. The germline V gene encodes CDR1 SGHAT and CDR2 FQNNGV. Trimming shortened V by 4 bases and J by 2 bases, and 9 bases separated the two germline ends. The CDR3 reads CASSSRAAYEQYF. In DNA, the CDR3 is TGTGCCAGCAGCTCCCGGGCGGCCTACGAGCAGTACTTC.

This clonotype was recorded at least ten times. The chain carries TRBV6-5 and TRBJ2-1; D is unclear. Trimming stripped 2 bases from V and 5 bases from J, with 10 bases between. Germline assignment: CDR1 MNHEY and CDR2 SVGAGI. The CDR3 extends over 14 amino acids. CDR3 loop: CASSYEWRNNEQFF. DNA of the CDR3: TGTGCCAGCAGTTACGAGTGGCGGAACAATGAGCAGTTCTTC.

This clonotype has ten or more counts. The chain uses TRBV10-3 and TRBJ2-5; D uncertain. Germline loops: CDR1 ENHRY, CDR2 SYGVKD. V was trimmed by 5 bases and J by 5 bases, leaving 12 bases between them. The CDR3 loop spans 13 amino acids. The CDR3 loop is CAISPVLSETQYF. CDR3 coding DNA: TGTGCCATCAGTCCCGTTCTATCGGAGACCCAGTACTTC.

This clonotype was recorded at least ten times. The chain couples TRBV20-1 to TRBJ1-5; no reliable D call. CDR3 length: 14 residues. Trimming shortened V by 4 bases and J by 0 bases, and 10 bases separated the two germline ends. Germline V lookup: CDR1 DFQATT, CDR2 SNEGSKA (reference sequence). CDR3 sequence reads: CSAMVSYSNQPQHF. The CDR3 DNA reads TGCAGTGCTATGGTCAGTTATAGCAATCAGCCCCAGCATTTT.

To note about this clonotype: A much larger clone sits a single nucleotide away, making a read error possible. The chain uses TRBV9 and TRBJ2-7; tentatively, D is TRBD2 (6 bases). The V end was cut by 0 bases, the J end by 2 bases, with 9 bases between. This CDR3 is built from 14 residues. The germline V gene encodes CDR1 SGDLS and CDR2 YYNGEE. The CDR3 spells CASSVGGGPYEQYF. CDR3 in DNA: TGTGCCAGCAGCGTAGGGGGAGGACCCTACGAGCAGTACTTC.

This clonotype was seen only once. CDR3 DNA sequence: TGCAGTGCTAGATGGGTTGGGACTGAAGCTTTCTTT. Translating gives CSARWVGTEAFF. The chain combines TRBV20-1 with TRBJ1-1; D uncertain. CDR3 length: 12 residues. Trimming cost V 2 bases and J 5 bases, with 9 bases left between them. Germline V CDR1 and CDR2: DFQATT, SNEGSKA (reference sequence).

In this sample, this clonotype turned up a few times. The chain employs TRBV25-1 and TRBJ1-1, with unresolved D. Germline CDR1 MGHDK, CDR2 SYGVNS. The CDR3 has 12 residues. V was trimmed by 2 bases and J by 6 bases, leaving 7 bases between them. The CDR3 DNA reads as TGTGCCAGCAGTGAAAATGGCGCTGAAGCTTTCTTT. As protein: CASSENGAEAFF.

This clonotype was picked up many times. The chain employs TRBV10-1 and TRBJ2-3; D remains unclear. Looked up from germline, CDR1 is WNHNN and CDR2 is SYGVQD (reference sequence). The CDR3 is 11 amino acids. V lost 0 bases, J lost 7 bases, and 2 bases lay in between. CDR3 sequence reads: CASSESYTQYF. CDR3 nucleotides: TGCGCCAGCAGTGAGTCTTATACGCAGTATTTT.

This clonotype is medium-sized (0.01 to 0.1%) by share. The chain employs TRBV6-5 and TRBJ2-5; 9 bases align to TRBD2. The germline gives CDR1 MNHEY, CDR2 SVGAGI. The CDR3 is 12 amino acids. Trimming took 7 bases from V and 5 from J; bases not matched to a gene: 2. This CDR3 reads CASMAGGETQYF. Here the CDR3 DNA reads TGTGCCAGCATGGCGGGAGGGGAGACCCAGTACTTC.

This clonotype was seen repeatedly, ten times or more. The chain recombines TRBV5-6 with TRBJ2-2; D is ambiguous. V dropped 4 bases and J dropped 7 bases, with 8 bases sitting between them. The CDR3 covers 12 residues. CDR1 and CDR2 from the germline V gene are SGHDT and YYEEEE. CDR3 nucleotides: TGTGCCAGCAGCGATTACGGCGGGGAGCTGTTTTTT. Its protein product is CASSDYGGELFF.

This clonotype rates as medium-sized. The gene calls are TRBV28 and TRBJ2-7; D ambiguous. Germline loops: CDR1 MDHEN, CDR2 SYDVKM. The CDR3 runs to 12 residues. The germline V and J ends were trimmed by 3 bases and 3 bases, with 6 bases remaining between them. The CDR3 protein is CASSFDRYEQYF. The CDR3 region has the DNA TGTGCCAGCAGTTTCGACCGCTACGAGCAGTACTTC.

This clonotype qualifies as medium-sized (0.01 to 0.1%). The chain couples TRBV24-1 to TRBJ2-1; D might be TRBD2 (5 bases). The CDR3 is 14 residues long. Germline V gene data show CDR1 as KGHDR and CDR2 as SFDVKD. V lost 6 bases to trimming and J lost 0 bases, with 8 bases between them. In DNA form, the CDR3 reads TGTGCCACCAGTTCGGGAAGCTCCTACAATGAGCAGTTCTTC. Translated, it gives CATSSGSSYNEQFF.

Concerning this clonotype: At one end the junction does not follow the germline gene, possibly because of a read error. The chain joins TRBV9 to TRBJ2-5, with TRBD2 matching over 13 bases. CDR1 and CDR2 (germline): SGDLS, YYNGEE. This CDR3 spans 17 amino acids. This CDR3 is CAGSVEGRLAGGEAQYF. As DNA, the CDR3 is TGTGCCGGCAGCGTAGAGGGGAGACTAGCGGGAGGAGAGGCCCAGTACTTC.

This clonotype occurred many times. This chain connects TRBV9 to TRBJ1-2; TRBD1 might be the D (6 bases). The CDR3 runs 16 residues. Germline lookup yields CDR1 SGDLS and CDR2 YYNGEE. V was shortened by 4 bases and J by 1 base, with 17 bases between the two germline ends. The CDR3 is CASSLGRQGINYGYTF. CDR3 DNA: TGTGCCAGCAGCCTTGGGAGGCAGGGGATTAACTATGGCTACACCTTC.

The CDR3 DNA sequence: TGCAGCGTTGAAGATCCGGGACTAGCGGTATACAATGAGCAGTTCTTC. Encoded protein: CSVEDPGLAVYNEQFF. This chain uses TRBV29-1 with TRBJ2-1, with 11 bases matching TRBD2. Trimming took 0 bases from V and 4 from J; bases not matched to a gene: 5. Germline V gene lookup returns CDR1 SQVTM and CDR2 ANQGSEA. This CDR3 region has 16 residues.

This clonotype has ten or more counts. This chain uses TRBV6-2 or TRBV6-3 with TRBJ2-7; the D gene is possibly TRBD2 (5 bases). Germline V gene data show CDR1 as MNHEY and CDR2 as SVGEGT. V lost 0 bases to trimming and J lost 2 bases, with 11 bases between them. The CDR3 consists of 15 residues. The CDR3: CASSYSDFIPYEQYF. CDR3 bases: TGTGCCAGCAGTTACTCGGACTTTATTCCCTACGAGCAGTACTTC.

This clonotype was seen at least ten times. The CDR3 loop reads CASSTGPYTDTQYF. The CDR3 DNA follows: TGTGCCAGCAGTACGGGACCATACACAGATACGCAGTATTTT. The chain is built from TRBV6-5 and TRBJ2-3; D is tentatively TRBD1 or TRBD2 (5 bases each). V was clipped by 5 bases and J by 2 bases, with 11 bases between them. Looked up from germline, CDR1 is MNHEY and CDR2 is SVGAGI. This CDR3 contains 14 residues.

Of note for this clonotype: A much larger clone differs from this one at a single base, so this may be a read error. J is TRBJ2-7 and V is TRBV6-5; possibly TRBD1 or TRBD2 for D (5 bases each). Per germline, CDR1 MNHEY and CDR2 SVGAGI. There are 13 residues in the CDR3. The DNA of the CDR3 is TGTGCCAGCAATTACGGGGCTTCCTACGAGCAGTACTTC. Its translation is CASNYGASYEQYF.

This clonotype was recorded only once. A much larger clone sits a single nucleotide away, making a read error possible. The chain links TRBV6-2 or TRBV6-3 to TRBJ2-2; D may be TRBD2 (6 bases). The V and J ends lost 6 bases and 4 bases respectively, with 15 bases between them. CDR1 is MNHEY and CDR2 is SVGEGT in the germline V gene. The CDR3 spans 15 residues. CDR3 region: CASSPLALSTGELFF. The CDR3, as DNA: TGTGCCAGCAGCCCACTAGCCCTGAGCACCGGGGAGCTGTTTTTT.